The T cell receptor beta chain described here comes from a study of blood T cell repertoires in COVID-19. Looking at the study overall: Sites across the United States, Italy and Spain contributed samples from acute and convalescent COVID-19. Sample material is recorded as cDNA or gDNA derived from T cells, B-cell-depleted T cells, or PBMCs.

Recruitment covered about two dozen US areas and drew participants whose ages spanned roughly 18 to 100 years. Symptom resolution, clearance, or two negative PCRs marked the recovered donors of Cohort 3. The CDR3 is 15 residues long. Trimming took 3 bases from V and 3 from J, leaving 14 bases between them. Germline V CDR1 and CDR2: KGHSH, LQKENI. The repertoire was sequenced with immunoSEQ multiplex PCR; TCRdb's copy has only in-frame clones and lacks some. The table lists about 310,000 clones, around 91% of them singletons. The sequence was obtained from a woman in her forties who had recovered from COVID-19. The source material was PBMCs or T cells enriched from blood (not recorded which). The rearrangement joins TRBV18 to TRBJ1-1; D is undetermined. CDR3 in amino acids: CASSPSIGRDTEAFF. CDR3 DNA: TGTGCCAGCTCACCCTCCATCGGTCGGGACACTGAAGCTTTCTTT.